The next 5 T cell receptor beta chains were all read from a single sample in a study of CD8+ T cells in alopecia areata. Reverse transcription of extracted RNA yielded cDNA, which provided the sequencing template. This table comes from immunoSEQ multiplex PCR, and its TCRdb copy is limited to in-frame clones, with some not included. The sample lists 7,000 or so clones, 55% to 70% occurring once. Patients with alopecia areata provided lesional scalp punch biopsies as well as peripheral blood. This specimen consisted of skin, obtained at week 0. Every receptor here comes from a human donor with alopecia areata.

The genes are TRBV5-4 and TRBJ2-2; D may be TRBD1 or TRBD2 (6 bases each). The CDR3 contains 16 residues. Germline V gene data show CDR1 as SGHNT and CDR2 as YYREEE (reference sequence). V gave up 0 bases and J gave up 6 bases, with 15 bases separating them. CDR3 sequence reads: CASSLAGRGASGELFF. The CDR3 bases are TGTGCCAGCAGCTTGGCGGGAAGGGGGGCCTCCGGGGAGCTGTTTTTT.

In its sample, this clone was seen once. The genes are TRBV6-5 and TRBJ1-2; unclear D gene. V lost 7 bases, J lost 4 bases, and 13 bases lay in between. Germline V gene lookup returns CDR1 MNHEY and CDR2 SVGAGI. This CDR3 region has 13 residues. The chain's CDR3 is CASKNQDTYGYTF. For the CDR3, the DNA is TGTGCCAGCAAGAACCAGGATACCTATGGCTACACCTTC.

The V gene is TRBV30, the J gene TRBJ1-5; D remains ambiguous. Germline V CDR1 and CDR2: GTSNPN, SVGIG (reference sequence). CDR3 length: 20 residues. V gave up 1 base and J gave up 2 bases, with 27 bases separating them. CDR3 nucleotide sequence: TGTGCCTGGAGTGACGCCGAAATGAGCCGGGGTCCCCTCGGCAATCAGCCCCAGCATTTT. It translates to CAWSDAEMSRGPLGNQPQHF.

V and J are TRBV7-2 and TRBJ2-5; D is undetermined. Germline V CDR1 and CDR2: SGHTA, FQGNSA. V was clipped by 6 bases and J by 5 bases, with 16 bases between them. This CDR3 spans 14 amino acids. CDR3 sequence (DNA): TGTGCCAGCAGTTTATCGGGCGGCGTTGAGACCCAGTACTTC. This sequence encodes CASSLSGGVETQYF.

The gene calls are TRBV2 and TRBJ2-1; D not certain. This CDR3 has 11 amino acids. In germline, CDR1 is SNHLY, CDR2 FYNNEI. Trimming cost V 6 bases and J 4 bases, with 4 bases left between them. The CDR3: CASREYNEQFF. CDR3 nucleotides: TGTGCCAGCAGGGAGTACAATGAGCAGTTCTTC.